The next 32 T cell receptor beta chains were all read from a single sample in a study of CD8+CD57+ T cells in acquired aplastic anemia. TCR beta VDJ and CDR3 profiling used genomic DNA as template. Using its own MiXCR run on the reads, TCRdb lists one record per CDR3 protein. Of about 170,000 distinct CDR3 sequences in the sample, under 75% are singletons; the top ten hold 45% to 55%. Material for sequencing was sorted CD4+, CD8+, or CD8+CD57+ T cells (not recorded which) from PBMCs. These receptors were collected from a human donor in good health.

DNA of the CDR3: TGTGCCAGCAGCCAGGGACAGACCACCCTCATGAACACTGAAGCTTTCTTT. Translation: CASSQGQTTLMNTEAFF. The rearrangement joins TRBV7-9 to TRBJ1-1; 7 nucleotides align to TRBD1. V lost 5 bases, J lost 0 bases, and 12 bases stayed unmatched. Germline V gene sequence: CDR1 SEHNR, CDR2 FQNEAQ (reference sequence). CDR3 length equals 17 residues.

This clonotype was seen a few times. The chain carries TRBV3-1 and TRBJ2-5, with 11 bases fitting TRBD2. J lost 0 bases, V lost 4 bases, and 13 bases had no gene match. This CDR3 spans 19 amino acids. The germline gives CDR1 LGHDT, CDR2 YNNKEL (reference sequence). This chain's CDR3 is CASSPIMGLAATYQETQYF. DNA for the CDR3: TGTGCCAGCAGCCCCATCATGGGACTAGCGGCCACTTACCAAGAGACCCAGTACTTC.

This chain joins TRBV25-1 and TRBJ2-2; 7 bases are a match to TRBD1. The DNA end lines up better with TRBJ1-1; the J call may be wrong. There are 15 residues in the CDR3. In germline, CDR1 is MGHDK, CDR2 SYGVNS. CDR3 in amino acids: CASSHIWAGGTEAFF. CDR3 bases: TGTGCCAGCAGCCATATATGGGCAGGGGGAACTGAAGCTTTCTTT.

The rearrangement uses TRBV2 and TRBJ2-1; 8 bases match TRBD1. Germline trimming cut 7 bases from V and 4 bases from J; bases unmatched to any gene: 6. The CDR3 has 14 amino acids. Looked up from germline, CDR1 is SNHLY and CDR2 is FYNNEI. In DNA form, the CDR3 reads TGTGCCAGCATTAAAGGACAGGGTTACAATGAGCAGTTCTTC. It is translated as CASIKGQGYNEQFF.

This clonotype was seen only a few times. The V gene is TRBV7-3, the J gene TRBJ1-1; possibly TRBD1 for D (5 bases). The CDR3 is 13 amino acids. Between the trimmed V and J ends, which lost 6 bases and 4 bases, there was a span of 12 bases. The germline CDR1 and CDR2 sequences are SGHTA and FQGTGA. This chain's CDR3 is CASSSGYGTEAFF. The CDR3 coding sequence is TGTGCCAGCAGTTCAGGGTACGGCACTGAAGCTTTCTTT.

The V gene is TRBV7-2, the J gene TRBJ2-7; D is undetermined. This CDR3 spans 14 amino acids. Trimming cost V 4 bases and J 0 bases, with 10 bases left between them. CDR1 SGHTA and CDR2 FQGNSA come from the germline V gene. The CDR3, as DNA: TGTGCCAGCAGCTCTATGTCCAGCTCCTACGAGCAGTACTTC. Encoded protein: CASSSMSSSYEQYF.

The J gene is TRBJ1-5, the V gene TRBV20-1, with D possibly matching TRBD1 (6 bases). Looked up from germline, CDR1 is DFQATT and CDR2 is SNEGSKA (reference sequence). CDR3 length: 16 amino acids. The V end lost 6 bases, the J end lost 0 bases, and 18 bases lay between the germline ends. The CDR3 spells CSADSGTTYSNQPQHF. CDR3 DNA: TGCAGTGCGGACTCCGGGACAACTTATAGCAATCAGCCCCAGCATTTT.

This clonotype was detected only a few times. The chain employs TRBV20-1 and TRBJ1-4; TRBD1 might be the D (6 bases). Germline CDR1 DFQATT, CDR2 SNEGSKA (reference sequence). Trimming took 0 bases from V and 3 from J, leaving 8 bases between them. CDR3 length: 14 residues. The chain's CDR3 is CSARDRTANEKLFF. The CDR3 DNA is TGCAGTGCTAGAGATCGGACAGCTAATGAAAAACTGTTTTTT.

This sequence joins TRBV20-1 and TRBJ1-2; D ambiguous. Germline V gene data show CDR1 as DFQATT and CDR2 as SNEGSKA (reference sequence). Trimming took 3 bases from V and 2 from J, leaving 7 bases between them. This CDR3 contains 12 residues. This CDR3 reads CSASGQNYGYTF. The CDR3 region has the DNA TGCAGTGCTAGTGGCCAGAACTATGGCTACACCTTC.

The V and J genes are TRBV24-1 and TRBJ1-1; D not certain. The CDR3 totals 11 residues. V lost 7 bases, J lost 11 bases, and 13 bases lay in between. Germline CDR1 reads KGHDR; CDR2 reads SFDVKD. CDR3 loop: CATSEGILAFF. The CDR3, as DNA: TGTGCCACCAGCGAGGGTATTTTGGCTTTCTTT.

The chain has TRBV7-9 and TRBJ1-2; D unresolved. The V end lost 0 bases, the J end lost 2 bases, and 4 bases lay between the germline ends. The CDR3 loop spans 13 amino acids. Germline assignment: CDR1 SEHNR and CDR2 FQNEAQ (reference sequence). DNA of the CDR3: TGTGCCAGCAGCTTAGCTTCCAACTATGGCTACACCTTC. This encodes CASSLASNYGYTF.

The J gene is TRBJ1-1, the V gene TRBV10-3, with 7 nucleotides matching TRBD1. The CDR3 extends over 14 amino acids. Trimming at V came to 3 bases and at J to 0 bases, leaving 1 base not matched to a gene. The germline V gene encodes CDR1 ENHRY and CDR2 SYGVKD. The CDR3 DNA reads TGTGCCATCAGTGACAGGGGGATGAACACTGAAGCTTTCTTT. This translates into CAISDRGMNTEAFF.

The chain joins TRBV7-2 to TRBJ2-7; 14 bases are shared with TRBD2. With V trimmed by 5 bases and J by 1 base, 1 base remained unmatched. The CDR3 loop spans 15 amino acids. Germline CDR1 and CDR2: SGHTA and FQGNSA. The CDR3 nucleotides are TGTGCCAGCAGCAGACTAGCGGGGGGGTCCTACGAGCAGTACTTC. It yields the protein CASSRLAGGSYEQYF.

The chain links TRBV7-8 to TRBJ1-2; perhaps TRBD1 as D (5 bases). The V gene lost 2 bases and the J gene lost 4 bases, with 14 bases spanning the gap. The CDR3 is made up of 15 amino acids. Germline CDR1 reads SGHVS; CDR2 reads FQNEAQ. CDR3 in amino acids: CASSLNHQGAYGYTF. DNA of the CDR3: TGTGCCAGCAGCTTAAACCACCAAGGGGCCTATGGCTACACCTTC.

This clonotype was counted at least ten times. The genes are TRBV19 and TRBJ2-3; the D gene is possibly TRBD2 (5 bases). In germline, CDR1 is LNHDA, CDR2 SQIVND (reference sequence). The CDR3 totals 16 residues. The V end lost 5 bases, the J end lost 0 bases, and 15 bases lay between the germline ends. CDR3 DNA sequence: TGTGCCAGTAGTGGAAATCCCGGACTTAGCACAGATACGCAGTATTTT. It yields the protein CASSGNPGLSTDTQYF.

This chain joins TRBV7-3 and TRBJ1-2; perhaps TRBD1 as D (5 bases). The germline gives CDR1 SGHTA, CDR2 FQGTGA. The CDR3 runs to 14 residues. Trimming cost V 6 bases and J 7 bases, with 18 bases left between them. CDR3 loop: CASSQGEGLGGYTF. The CDR3 region has the DNA TGTGCCAGCAGTCAGGGAGAAGGCTTGGGTGGCTACACCTTC.

As concerns this clonotype: Given the absence of the conserved phenylalanine or tryptophan at the CDR3 end, a read error is likely. The rearrangement joins TRBV28 to TRBJ2-1; weak D call: TRBD2 (6 bases). The ends were cut back, 7 bases at V and 3 bases at J, with 7 bases in the middle. The V gene's germline CDR1 is MDHEN and CDR2 SYDVKM. This CDR3 has 12 residues. The CDR3 DNA follows: TGTGCCAGCATGCGGGACTACAATGAGCAGTTCCTC. Translated: CASMRDYNEQFL.

The rearrangement uses TRBV29-1 and TRBJ1-1, with no clear D. Germline CDR1 reads SQVTM; CDR2 reads ANQGSEA. V lost 1 base and J 11 bases, leaving 17 bases between the germline ends. The CDR3 has 13 residues. CDR3 DNA sequence: TGCAGCGTTGAAGTCCATGGACGGAAGGAGGCTTTCTTT. Its translation is CSVEVHGRKEAFF.

The V gene is TRBV6-6, the J gene TRBJ1-1; perhaps TRBD1 as D (5 bases). Germline CDR1 and CDR2: MNHNY and SVGAGI (reference sequence). There are 16 residues in the CDR3. Deletions cut 5 bases from V and 4 bases from J, with 20 bases between. CDR3 residues: CASSTRGGAGGTEAFF. The CDR3 DNA follows: TGTGCCAGCAGTACCCGAGGAGGGGCTGGGGGCACTGAAGCTTTCTTT.

This clonotype has just a few counts. Compared with germline, one end of the junction differs, possibly owing to a read error. The rearrangement links TRBV12-3 or TRBV12-4 to TRBJ1-1; possibly TRBD1 for D (6 bases). This CDR3 has 14 amino acids. The CDR3 DNA follows: TGTGCCAGCAGTTTCGGGGGGGCACTCACTGGAGCTTTCTTT. This sequence encodes CASSFGGALTGAFF.

The V call is TRBV2, the J call TRBJ2-2; 11 nucleotides agree with TRBD2. Looked up from germline, CDR1 is SNHLY and CDR2 is FYNNEI. The CDR3 has 16 residues. Trimming took 5 bases from V and 4 from J; bases not matched to a gene: 6. The CDR3 here is CASSPLAGEITGELFF. In DNA form, the CDR3 reads TGTGCCAGCAGTCCACTAGCGGGAGAAATCACCGGGGAGCTGTTTTTT.

This clonotype was counted many times. The CDR3 bases are TGTGCCAGCACCCCAATGCGGGGGCCTGACGAGCAGTACTTC. It codes for CASTPMRGPDEQYF. The V gene is TRBV6-1, the J gene TRBJ2-7, with D maybe TRBD2 (7 bases). Trimming left V 7 bases short and J 5 bases short, with 18 bases between. Germline V gene sequence: CDR1 MNHNS, CDR2 SASEGT. The CDR3 length is 14 residues.

The genes are TRBV6-1 and TRBJ1-4, with D possibly being TRBD1 (6 bases). The CDR3 has 17 amino acids. The germline CDR1 and CDR2 sequences are MNHNS and SASEGT. Between the trimmed V and J ends, which lost 2 bases and 6 bases, there was a span of 19 bases. The CDR3 DNA reads TGTGCCAGCAGTGAAAGGGGGGGGGGGAGGCTTCATGAAAAACTGTTTTTT. Amino acid sequence: CASSERGGGRLHEKLFF.

The chain links TRBV9 to TRBJ2-3; TRBD1 matches 8 bases. The germline gives CDR1 SGDLS, CDR2 YYNGEE. The V segment lost 10 bases and the J segment 4 bases; nucleotides outside the gene matches: 14. The CDR3 runs 15 residues. The CDR3 reads CASGAGQGGADTQYF. The CDR3 DNA is TGTGCCTCCGGGGCCGGACAGGGAGGAGCAGATACGCAGTATTTT.

This clonotype was counted only a few times. Being one base from a much bigger clone, this may be a read error. The V gene is TRBV7-3, the J gene TRBJ2-1, with a tentative D call TRBD2 (5 bases). Germline V lookup: CDR1 SGHTA, CDR2 FQGTGA. This CDR3 has 11 amino acids. The DNA for the CDR3 is TGTGCCATCAGCCAGGACTGGGAGCAGTTCTTC. Its translation: CAISQDWEQFF.

This clonotype was found a few times. The chain employs TRBV20-1 and TRBJ2-7; D is perhaps TRBD1 (6 bases). Germline V CDR1 and CDR2: DFQATT, SNEGSKA (reference sequence). The CDR3 loop spans 12 amino acids. Trimming removed 3 bases at V and 2 bases at J, with 8 bases between. CDR3 amino acids: CSASEGAYEQYF. CDR3 nucleotides: TGCAGTGCTAGTGAGGGGGCCTACGAGCAGTACTTC.

The rearrangement uses TRBV12-3 or TRBV12-4 and TRBJ2-7; 8 bases are shared with TRBD1. The CDR3 runs 14 residues. V was clipped by 6 bases and J by 3 bases; unmatched bases: 7. The DNA for the CDR3 is TGTGCCAGCAGACCCACAGGGGGTATCTACGAGCAGTACTTC. This sequence encodes CASRPTGGIYEQYF.

This clonotype was seen ten or more times. The rearrangement uses TRBV10-3 and TRBJ2-5; 10 bases line up with TRBD2. CDR1 ENHRY and CDR2 SYGVKD come from the germline V gene. The junction had 7 bases not matched to a gene; V was cut back by 2 bases and J by 1 base. This CDR3 has 17 amino acids. CDR3 DNA: TGTGCCATCAGTGAGAGCGCAGCGGGAGGGCCCCAAGAGACCCAGTACTTC. Translated: CAISESAAGGPQETQYF.

The rearrangement joins TRBV6-5 to TRBJ1-2; D is ambiguous. The CDR3 extends over 15 amino acids. V lost 4 bases and J lost 2, with 14 bases in between. Germline CDR1 is MNHEY and CDR2 is SVGAGI. DNA of the CDR3: TGTGCCAGCAGTTCGGAAGGGTTTGGCAACTATGGCTACACCTTC. Encoded protein: CASSSEGFGNYGYTF.

This clonotype was counted ten times or more. This chain links TRBV15 with TRBJ1-4; 11 bases match TRBD1. This CDR3 has 15 residues. Trimming took 6 bases from V and 7 from J; bases not matched to a gene: 7. Germline V gives CDR1 LNHNV, CDR2 YYDKDF (reference sequence). This chain's CDR3 is CATRQDRGPGEKLFF. For the CDR3, the DNA is TGTGCCACCAGACAGGACAGGGGGCCTGGTGAAAAACTGTTTTTT.

The V call is TRBV15, the J call TRBJ1-2; 9 bases match TRBD1. This CDR3 region has 15 residues. V was clipped by 4 bases and J by 5 bases; unmatched bases: 8. Germline V gives CDR1 LNHNV, CDR2 YYDKDF (reference sequence). CDR3 amino acids: CATSNHRGQGYGYTF. CDR3 DNA: TGTGCCACCAGCAATCACAGGGGGCAGGGGTATGGCTACACCTTC.

About this clonotype itself: A junction boundary mismatches the germline segment, possibly from a read error. The rearrangement uses TRBV20-1 and TRBJ2-2; D might be TRBD2 (6 bases). The CDR3 consists of 16 residues. CDR1 and CDR2 from the germline V gene are DFQATT and SNEGSKA (reference sequence). CDR3 coding DNA: TGCAGTTCTAGAGATGCCCTCCGCGGGGACACCGGGGAGCTGTTTTTT. Protein: CSSRDALRGDTGELFF.